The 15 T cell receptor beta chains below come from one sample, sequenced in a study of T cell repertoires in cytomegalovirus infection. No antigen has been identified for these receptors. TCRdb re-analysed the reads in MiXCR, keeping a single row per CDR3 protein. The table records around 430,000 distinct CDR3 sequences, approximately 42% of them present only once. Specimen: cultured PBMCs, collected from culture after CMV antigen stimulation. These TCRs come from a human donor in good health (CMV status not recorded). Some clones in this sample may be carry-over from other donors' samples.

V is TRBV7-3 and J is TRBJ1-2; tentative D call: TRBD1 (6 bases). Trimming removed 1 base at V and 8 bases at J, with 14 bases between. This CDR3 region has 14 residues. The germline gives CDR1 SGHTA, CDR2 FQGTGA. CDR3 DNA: TGTGCCAGCAGCTTAAATGACAGGCCGGTGGGCTACACCTTC. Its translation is CASSLNDRPVGYTF.

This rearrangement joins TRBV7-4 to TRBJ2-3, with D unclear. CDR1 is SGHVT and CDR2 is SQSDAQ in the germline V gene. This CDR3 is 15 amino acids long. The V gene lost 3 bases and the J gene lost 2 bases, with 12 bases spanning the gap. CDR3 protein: CASSFKGPFTDTQYF. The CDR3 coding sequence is TGTGCCAGCAGCTTCAAAGGACCTTTCACAGATACGCAGTATTTT.

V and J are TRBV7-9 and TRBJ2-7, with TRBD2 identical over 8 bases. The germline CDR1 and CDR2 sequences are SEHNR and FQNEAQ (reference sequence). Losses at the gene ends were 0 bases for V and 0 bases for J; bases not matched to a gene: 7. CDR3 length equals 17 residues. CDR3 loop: CASSLATGRGNSYEQYF. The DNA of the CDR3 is TGTGCCAGCAGCTTAGCGACCGGGAGGGGGAACTCCTACGAGCAGTACTTC.

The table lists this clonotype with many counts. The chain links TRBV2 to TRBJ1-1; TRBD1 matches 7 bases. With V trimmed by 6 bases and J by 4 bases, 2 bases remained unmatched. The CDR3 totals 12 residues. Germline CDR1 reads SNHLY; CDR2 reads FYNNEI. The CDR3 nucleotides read TGTGCCAGCAGGACAGGGCCCACTGAAGCTTTCTTT. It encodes CASRTGPTEAFF. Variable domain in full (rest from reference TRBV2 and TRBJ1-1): EPEVTQTPSHQVTQMGQEVILRCVPISNHLYFYWYRQILGQKVEFLVSFYNNEISEKSEIFDDQFSVERPDGSNFTLKIRSTKLEDSAMYFCASRTGPTEAFFGQGTRLTVV.

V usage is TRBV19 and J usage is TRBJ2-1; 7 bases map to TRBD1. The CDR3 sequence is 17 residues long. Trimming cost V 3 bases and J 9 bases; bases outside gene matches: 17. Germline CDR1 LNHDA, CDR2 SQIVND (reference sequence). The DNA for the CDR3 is TGTGCCAGTAGTATGGCGAGGGGACAGCGGCTGTGGGGTGAGCAGTTCTTC. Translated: CASSMARGQRLWGEQFF.

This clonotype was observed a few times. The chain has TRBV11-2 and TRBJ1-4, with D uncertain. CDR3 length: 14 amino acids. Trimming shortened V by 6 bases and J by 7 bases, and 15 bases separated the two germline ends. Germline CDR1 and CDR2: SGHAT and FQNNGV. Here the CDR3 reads CASRMPFRGEKLFF. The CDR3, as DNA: TGTGCCAGCAGGATGCCCTTTAGAGGTGAAAAACTGTTTTTT.

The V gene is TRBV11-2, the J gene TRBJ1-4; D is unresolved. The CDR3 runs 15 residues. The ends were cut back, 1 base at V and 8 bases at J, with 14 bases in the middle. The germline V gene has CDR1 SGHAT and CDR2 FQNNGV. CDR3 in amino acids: CASSLGPVPTEKLFF. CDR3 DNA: TGTGCCAGCAGCTTAGGCCCCGTACCCACGGAAAAACTGTTTTTT.

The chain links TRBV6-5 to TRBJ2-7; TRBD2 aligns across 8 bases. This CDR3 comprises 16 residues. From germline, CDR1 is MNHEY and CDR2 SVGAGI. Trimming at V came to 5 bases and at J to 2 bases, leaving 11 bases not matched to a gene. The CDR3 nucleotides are TGTGCCAGCAGTCCCCTCGGGGGGGGGAGCGCCTACGAGCAGTACTTC. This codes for CASSPLGGGSAYEQYF.

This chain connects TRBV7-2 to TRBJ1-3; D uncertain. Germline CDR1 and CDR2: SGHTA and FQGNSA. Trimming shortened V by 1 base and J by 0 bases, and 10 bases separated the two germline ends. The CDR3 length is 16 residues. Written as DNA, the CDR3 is TGTGCCAGCAGCTTAGGTCCGCTAGACTCTGGAAACACCATATATTTT. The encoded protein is CASSLGPLDSGNTIYF.

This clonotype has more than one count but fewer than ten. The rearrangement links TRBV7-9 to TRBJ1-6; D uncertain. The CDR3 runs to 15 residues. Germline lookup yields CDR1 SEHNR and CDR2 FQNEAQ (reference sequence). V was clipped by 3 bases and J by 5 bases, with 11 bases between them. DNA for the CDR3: TGTGCCAGCAGCTTTCAAGCAGTCGATAATTCACCCCTCCACTTT. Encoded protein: CASSFQAVDNSPLHF. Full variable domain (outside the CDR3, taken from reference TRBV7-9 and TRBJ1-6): DTGVSQNPRHKITKRGQNVTFRCDPISEHNRLYWYRQTLGQGPEFLTYFQNEAQLEKSRLLSDRFSAERPKGSFSTLEIQRTEQGDSAMYLCASSFQAVDNSPLHFGNGTRLTVT.

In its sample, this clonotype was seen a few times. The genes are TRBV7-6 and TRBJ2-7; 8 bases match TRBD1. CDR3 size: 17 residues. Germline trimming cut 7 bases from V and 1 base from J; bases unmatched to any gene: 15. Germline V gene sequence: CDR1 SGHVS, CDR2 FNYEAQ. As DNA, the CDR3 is TGTGCCAGCACACCCTTAAATGGGGACAGGTATTCCTACGAGCAGTACTTC. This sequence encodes CASTPLNGDRYSYEQYF.

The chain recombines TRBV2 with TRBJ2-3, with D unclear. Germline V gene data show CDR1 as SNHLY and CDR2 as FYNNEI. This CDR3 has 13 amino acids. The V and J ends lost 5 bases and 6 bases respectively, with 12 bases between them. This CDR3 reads CASSLIGMDTQYF. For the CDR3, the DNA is TGTGCCAGCAGTTTAATAGGGATGGATACGCAGTATTTT.

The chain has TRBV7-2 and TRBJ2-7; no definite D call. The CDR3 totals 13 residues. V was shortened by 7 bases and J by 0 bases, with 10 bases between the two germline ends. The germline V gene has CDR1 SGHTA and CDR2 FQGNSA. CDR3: CASTAPVSYEQYF. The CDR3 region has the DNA TGTGCCAGCACTGCCCCCGTCTCCTACGAGCAGTACTTC.

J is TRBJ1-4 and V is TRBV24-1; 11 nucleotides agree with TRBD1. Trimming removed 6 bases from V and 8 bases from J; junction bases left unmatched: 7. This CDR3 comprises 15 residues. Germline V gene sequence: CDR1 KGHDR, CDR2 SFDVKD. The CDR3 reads CATSPPGQGEEKLFF. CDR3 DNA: TGTGCCACCAGTCCACCGGGACAGGGGGAAGAAAAACTGTTTTTT.

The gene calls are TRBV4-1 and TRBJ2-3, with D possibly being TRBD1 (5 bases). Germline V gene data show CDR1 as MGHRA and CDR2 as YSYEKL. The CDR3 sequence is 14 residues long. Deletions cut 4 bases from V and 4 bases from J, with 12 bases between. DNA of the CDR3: TGCGCCAGCAGCCTCCAGGGCGCCCCAGATACGCAGTATTTT. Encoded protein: CASSLQGAPDTQYF.